The entry that follows covers one T cell receptor (beta chain) sequence. Antigen specificity is unknown. The record originates from a study of graft-versus-host responses after intestinal transplantation. Broader study findings: Levels of circulating GvH clones at their peak were associated with early post-transplant HvG declines. Recipient bone marrow held GvH clones, some seen earlier in ileum or blood. Within allografts, high graft-versus-host to host-versus-graft clonal ratios were seen among patients with graft-donor T cell macrochimerism.

The method was immunoSEQ multiplex PCR; TCRdb's version includes in-frame clones alone and lacks a portion of them. This repertoire shows about 93,000 clones, roughly 91% found once; its top ten account for about 0.5%. This sequence originates from a human donor who received an intestinal transplant. The sample consisted of unstimulated CD8+ T cells sorted from spleen or lymph node cells, taken before intestinal transplant.

This CDR3 reads CASSFTAARGNTGELFF. As DNA, the CDR3 is TGTGCCAGCAGCTTTACCGCCGCGCGGGGGAACACCGGGGAGCTGTTTTTT. V is TRBV7-9 and J is TRBJ2-2; TRBD2 is a possible D gene (6 bases). The CDR3 has 17 residues. V lost 3 bases to trimming and J lost 1 base, with 15 bases between them. The germline V gene has CDR1 SEHNR and CDR2 FQNEAQ (reference sequence).